The source of this T cell receptor beta chain is a study of OX40 agonist ivuxolimab in advanced cancers. Deletions cut 5 bases from V and 4 bases from J, with 20 bases between. This CDR3 comprises 16 residues. The germline V gene encodes CDR1 LGHNA and CDR2 YSLEER. Study-level findings and limits: The CD4+ and CD8+ T cells in the blood had expanded clonally by week 6 at 0.1 to 3.0 mg/kg.

On this clone itself: What it recognizes is unknown.

Sequencing was performed with immunoSEQ multiplex PCR; in TCRdb, only in-frame clones are kept and a portion is missing. The repertoire includes roughly 20,000 clones, just under 75% of them detected once, and about a quarter sits in the top ten. The TCR was taken from an adult with an advanced solid tumor such as melanoma, head and neck, liver or kidney cancer. The sample in question was CD4+ or CD8+ T cells sorted from blood, obtained in a trial of the OX40 agonist ivuxolimab. The chain combines TRBV4-3 with TRBJ1-2, with no clear D. The CDR3 DNA is TGCGCCAGCAGCGGGGAGGAATCCTTCTCCCTCTATGGCTACACCTTC. This codes for CASSGEESFSLYGYTF.